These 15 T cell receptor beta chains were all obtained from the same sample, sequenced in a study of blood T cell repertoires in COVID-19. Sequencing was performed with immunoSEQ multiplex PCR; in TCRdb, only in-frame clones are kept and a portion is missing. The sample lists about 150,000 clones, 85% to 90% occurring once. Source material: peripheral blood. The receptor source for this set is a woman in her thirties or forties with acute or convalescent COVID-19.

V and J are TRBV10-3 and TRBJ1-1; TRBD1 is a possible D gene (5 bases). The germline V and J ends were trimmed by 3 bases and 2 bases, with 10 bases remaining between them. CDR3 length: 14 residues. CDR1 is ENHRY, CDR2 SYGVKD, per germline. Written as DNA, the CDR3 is TGTGCCATCAGTGAATCAGGGCTAAACACTGAAGCTTTCTTT. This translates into CAISESGLNTEAFF.

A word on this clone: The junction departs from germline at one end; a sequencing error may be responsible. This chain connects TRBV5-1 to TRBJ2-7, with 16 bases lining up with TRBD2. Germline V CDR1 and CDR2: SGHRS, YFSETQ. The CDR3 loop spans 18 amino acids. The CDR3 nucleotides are TGCGCCCGCAGCTCGGGACTAGCGGGGGGGAAAGGGGCCTACGAGCAGTACTTC. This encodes CARSSGLAGGKGAYEQYF.

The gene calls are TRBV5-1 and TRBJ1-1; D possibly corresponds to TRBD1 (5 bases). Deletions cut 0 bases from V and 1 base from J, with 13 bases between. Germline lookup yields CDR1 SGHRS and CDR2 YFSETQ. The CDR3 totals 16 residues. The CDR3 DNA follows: TGCGCCAGCAGCTTGGTGGGGGGGTTCGAGAACACTGAAGCTTTCTTT. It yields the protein CASSLVGGFENTEAFF.

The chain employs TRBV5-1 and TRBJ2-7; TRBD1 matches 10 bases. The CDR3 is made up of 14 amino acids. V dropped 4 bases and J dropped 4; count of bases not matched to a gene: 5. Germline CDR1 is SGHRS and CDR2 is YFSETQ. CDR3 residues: CASSRDRGRYEQYF. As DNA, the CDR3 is TGCGCCAGCAGCCGGGACAGGGGCAGGTACGAGCAGTACTTC.

CDR3 nucleotides: TGTGCCACCGAGAAGGGGTATACGCAGTATTTT. It is translated as CATEKGYTQYF. This chain links TRBV24-1 with TRBJ2-3; D possibly corresponds to TRBD1 (5 bases). CDR1 and CDR2 (germline): KGHDR, SFDVKD. Trimming took 9 bases from V and 7 from J, leaving 10 bases between them. This CDR3 has 11 residues.

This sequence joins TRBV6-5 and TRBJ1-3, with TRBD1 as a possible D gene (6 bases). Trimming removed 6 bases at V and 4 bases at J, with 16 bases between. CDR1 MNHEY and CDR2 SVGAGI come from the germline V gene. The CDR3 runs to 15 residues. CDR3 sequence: CASSQNRDGGNTIYF. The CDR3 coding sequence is TGTGCCAGCAGCCAAAACAGGGATGGAGGAAACACCATATATTTT.

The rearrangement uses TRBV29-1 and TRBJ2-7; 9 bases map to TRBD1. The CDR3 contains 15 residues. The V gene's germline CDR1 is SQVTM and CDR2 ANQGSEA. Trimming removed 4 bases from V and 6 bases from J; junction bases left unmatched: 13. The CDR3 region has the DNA TGCAGCGTTGTCTACCCGGGACAGGGAATTTCCGAGCAGTACTTC. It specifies CSVVYPGQGISEQYF.

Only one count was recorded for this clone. The DNA for the CDR3 is TGTGCCAGCAGTTCCCTTCATGAAAAACTGTTTTTT. Translated: CASSSLHEKLFF. This chain uses TRBV28 with TRBJ1-4; no reliable D call. V was clipped by 4 bases and J by 6 bases, with 6 bases between them. Germline V gives CDR1 MDHEN, CDR2 SYDVKM. This CDR3 has 12 residues.

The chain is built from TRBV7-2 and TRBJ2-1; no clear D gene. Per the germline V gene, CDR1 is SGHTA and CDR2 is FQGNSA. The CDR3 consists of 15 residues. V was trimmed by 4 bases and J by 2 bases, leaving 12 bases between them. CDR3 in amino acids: CASSSALVPYNEQFF. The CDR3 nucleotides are TGTGCCAGCAGCTCGGCCCTAGTACCCTACAATGAGCAGTTCTTC.

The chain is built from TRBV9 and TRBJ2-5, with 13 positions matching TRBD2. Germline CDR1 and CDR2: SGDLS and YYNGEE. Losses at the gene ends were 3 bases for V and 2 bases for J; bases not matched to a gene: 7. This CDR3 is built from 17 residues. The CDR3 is CASSAGRLAGGQETQYF. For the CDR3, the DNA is TGTGCCAGCAGCGCTGGGAGACTAGCGGGAGGTCAAGAGACCCAGTACTTC.

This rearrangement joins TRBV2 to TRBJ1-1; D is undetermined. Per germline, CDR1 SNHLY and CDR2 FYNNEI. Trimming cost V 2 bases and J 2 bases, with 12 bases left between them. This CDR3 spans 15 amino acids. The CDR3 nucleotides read TGTGCCAGCAGTGAACTAAAAAGAGGTAACACTGAAGCTTTCTTT. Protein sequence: CASSELKRGNTEAFF.

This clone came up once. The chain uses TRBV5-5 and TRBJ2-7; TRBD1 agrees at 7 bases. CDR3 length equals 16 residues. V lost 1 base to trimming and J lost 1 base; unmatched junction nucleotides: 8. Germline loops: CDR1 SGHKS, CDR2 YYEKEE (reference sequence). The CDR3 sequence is CASSLTPGQLSYEQYF. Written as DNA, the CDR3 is TGTGCCAGCAGCTTGACCCCGGGACAGCTATCCTACGAGCAGTACTTC.

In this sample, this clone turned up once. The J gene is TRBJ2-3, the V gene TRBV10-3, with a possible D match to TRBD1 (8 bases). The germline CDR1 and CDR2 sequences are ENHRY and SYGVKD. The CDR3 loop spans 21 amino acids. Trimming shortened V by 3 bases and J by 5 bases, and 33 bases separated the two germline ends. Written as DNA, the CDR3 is TGTGCCATCAGTGATTTTTTCGATCAAGAGACAACAGGGGGGGCTGTAGATACGCAGTATTTT. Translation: CAISDFFDQETTGGAVDTQYF.

The CDR3 loop is CASNPIMGAGSPLHF. CDR3 nucleotide sequence: TGTGCCAGCAACCCAATAATGGGGGCTGGTTCACCCCTCCACTTT. The chain joins TRBV6-5 to TRBJ1-6; D is possibly TRBD1 (6 bases). Germline V CDR1 and CDR2: MNHEY, SVGAGI. The CDR3 covers 15 residues. The V end was cut by 7 bases, the J end by 9 bases, with 19 bases between.

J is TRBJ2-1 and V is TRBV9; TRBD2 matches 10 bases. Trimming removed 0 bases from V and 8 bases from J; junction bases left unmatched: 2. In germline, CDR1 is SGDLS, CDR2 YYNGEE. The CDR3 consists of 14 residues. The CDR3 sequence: CASSVGLAGDEQFF. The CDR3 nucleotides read TGTGCCAGCAGCGTAGGCCTAGCGGGAGATGAGCAGTTCTTC.